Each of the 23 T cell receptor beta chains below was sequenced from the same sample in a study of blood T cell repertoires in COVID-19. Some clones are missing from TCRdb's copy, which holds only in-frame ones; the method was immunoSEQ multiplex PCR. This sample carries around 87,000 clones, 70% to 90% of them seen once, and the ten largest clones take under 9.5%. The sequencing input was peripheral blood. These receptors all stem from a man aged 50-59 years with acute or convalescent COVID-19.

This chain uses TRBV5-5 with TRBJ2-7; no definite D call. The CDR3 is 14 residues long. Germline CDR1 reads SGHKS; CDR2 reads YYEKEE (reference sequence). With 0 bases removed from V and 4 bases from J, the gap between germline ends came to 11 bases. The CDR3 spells CASSLEWVAYEQYV. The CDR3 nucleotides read TGTGCCAGCAGCTTGGAATGGGTAGCATACGAGCAGTACGTC.

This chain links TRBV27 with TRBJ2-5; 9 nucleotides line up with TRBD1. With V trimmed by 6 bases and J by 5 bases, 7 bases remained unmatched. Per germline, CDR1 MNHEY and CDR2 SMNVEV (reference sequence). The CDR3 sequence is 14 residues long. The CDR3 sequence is CASRPTGGWETQYF. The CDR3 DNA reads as TGTGCCAGCAGACCCACAGGGGGCTGGGAGACCCAGTACTTC.

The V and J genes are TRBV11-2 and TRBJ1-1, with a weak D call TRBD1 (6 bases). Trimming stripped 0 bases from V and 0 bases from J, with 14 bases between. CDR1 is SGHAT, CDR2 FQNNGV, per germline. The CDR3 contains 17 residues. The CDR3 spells CASSLDRTGTLNTEAFF. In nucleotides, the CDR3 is TGTGCCAGCAGCTTAGATCGAACAGGGACCTTGAACACTGAAGCTTTCTTT.

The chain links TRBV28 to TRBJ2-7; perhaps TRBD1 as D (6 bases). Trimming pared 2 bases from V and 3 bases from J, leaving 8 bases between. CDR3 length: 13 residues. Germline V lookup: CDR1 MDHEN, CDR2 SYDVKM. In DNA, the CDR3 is TGTGCCAGCAGTTTAAAAGGGGGCTACGAGCAGTACGTC. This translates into CASSLKGGYEQYV.

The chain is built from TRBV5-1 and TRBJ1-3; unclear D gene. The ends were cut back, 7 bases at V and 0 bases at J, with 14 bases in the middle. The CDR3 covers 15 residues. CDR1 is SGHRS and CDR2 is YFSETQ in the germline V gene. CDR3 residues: CASRSEPHSGNTIYF. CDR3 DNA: TGCGCCAGCCGGAGCGAACCGCACTCTGGAAACACCATATATTTT.

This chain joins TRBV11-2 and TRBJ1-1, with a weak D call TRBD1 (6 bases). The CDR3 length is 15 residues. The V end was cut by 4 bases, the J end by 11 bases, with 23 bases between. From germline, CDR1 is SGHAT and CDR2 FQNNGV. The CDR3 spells CASSSRTDPAAGAFF. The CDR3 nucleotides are TGTGCCAGCAGCTCGCGGACAGATCCCGCCGCCGGGGCTTTCTTT.

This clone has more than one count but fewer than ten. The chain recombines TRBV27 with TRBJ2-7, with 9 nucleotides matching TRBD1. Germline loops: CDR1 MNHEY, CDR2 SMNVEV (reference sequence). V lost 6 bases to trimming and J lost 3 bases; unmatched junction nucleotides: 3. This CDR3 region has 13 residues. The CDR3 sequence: CASSGTGSYEQYF. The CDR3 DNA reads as TGTGCCAGCAGCGGGACAGGGAGCTACGAGCAGTACTTC.

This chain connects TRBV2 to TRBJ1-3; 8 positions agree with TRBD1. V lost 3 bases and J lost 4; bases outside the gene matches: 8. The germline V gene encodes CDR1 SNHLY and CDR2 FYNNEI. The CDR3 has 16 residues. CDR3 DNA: TGTGCCAGCAGTGACAGGGGGCAGGCTGGGGGAAACACCATATATTTT. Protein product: CASSDRGQAGGNTIYF.

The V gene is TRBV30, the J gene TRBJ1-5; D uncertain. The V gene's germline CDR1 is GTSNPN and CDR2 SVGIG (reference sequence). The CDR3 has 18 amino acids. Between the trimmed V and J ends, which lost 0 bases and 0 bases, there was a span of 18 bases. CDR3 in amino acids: CAWSVRGDYSYSNQPQHF. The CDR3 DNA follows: TGTGCCTGGAGTGTACGGGGTGACTACTCCTATAGCAATCAGCCCCAGCATTTT.

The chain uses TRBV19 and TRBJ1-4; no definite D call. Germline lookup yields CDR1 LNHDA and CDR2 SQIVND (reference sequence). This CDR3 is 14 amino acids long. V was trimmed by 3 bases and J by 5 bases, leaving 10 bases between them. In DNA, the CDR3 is TGTGCCAGTAGTATCTCCTGGAGGAATGAAAAACTGTTTTTT. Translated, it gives CASSISWRNEKLFF. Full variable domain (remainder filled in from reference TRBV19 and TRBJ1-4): DGGITQSPKYLFRKEGQNVTLSCEQNLNHDAMYWYRQDPGQGLRLIYYSQIVNDFQKGDIAEGYSVSREKKESFPLTVTSAQKNPTAFYLCASSISWRNEKLFFGSGTQLSVL.

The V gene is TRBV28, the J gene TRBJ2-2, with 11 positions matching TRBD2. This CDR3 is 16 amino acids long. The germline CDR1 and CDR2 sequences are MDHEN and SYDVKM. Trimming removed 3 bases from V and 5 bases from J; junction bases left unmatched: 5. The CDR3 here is CASSLLTSGATGELFF. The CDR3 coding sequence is TGTGCCAGCAGTTTGTTGACTAGCGGGGCGACCGGGGAGCTGTTTTTT.

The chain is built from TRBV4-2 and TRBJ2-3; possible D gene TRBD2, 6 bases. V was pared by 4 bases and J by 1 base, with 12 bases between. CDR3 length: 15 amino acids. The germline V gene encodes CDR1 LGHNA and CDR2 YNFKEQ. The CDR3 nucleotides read TGTGCCAGCAGCCTTGGAGGAGGGGGCACAGATACGCAGTATTTT. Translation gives CASSLGGGGTDTQYF.

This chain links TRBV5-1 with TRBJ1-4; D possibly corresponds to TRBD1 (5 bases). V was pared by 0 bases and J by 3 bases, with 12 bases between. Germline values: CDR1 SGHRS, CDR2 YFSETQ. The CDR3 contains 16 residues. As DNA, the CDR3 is TGCGCCAGCAGCTTGGAAGGACAACGGGCTAATGAAAAACTGTTTTTT. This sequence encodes CASSLEGQRANEKLFF.

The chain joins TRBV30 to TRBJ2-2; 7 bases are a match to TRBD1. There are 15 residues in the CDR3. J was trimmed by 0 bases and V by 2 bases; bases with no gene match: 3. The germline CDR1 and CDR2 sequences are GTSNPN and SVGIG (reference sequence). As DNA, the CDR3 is TGTGCCTGGAGTAACAGGGGAGCGAACACCGGGGAGCTGTTTTTT. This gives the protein CAWSNRGANTGELFF.

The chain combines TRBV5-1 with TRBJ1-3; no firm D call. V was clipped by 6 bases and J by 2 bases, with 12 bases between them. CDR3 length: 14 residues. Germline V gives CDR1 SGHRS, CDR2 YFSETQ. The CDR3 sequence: CASTSGTAGNTIYF. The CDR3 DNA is TGCGCCAGCACCTCAGGCACCGCTGGAAACACCATATATTTT.

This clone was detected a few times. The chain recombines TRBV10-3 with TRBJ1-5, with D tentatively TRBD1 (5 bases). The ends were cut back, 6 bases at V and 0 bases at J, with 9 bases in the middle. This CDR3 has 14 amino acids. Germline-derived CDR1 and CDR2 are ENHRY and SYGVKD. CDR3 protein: CAIRYRYSNQPQHF. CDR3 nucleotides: TGTGCCATCAGGTACAGGTATAGCAATCAGCCCCAGCATTTT.

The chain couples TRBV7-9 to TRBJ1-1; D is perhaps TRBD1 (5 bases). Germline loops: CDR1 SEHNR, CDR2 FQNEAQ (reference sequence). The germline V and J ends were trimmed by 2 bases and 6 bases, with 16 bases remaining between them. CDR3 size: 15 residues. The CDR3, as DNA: TGTGCCAGCAGCTTATTGGCGGGGGTAGGCTCTGAAGCTTTCTTT. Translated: CASSLLAGVGSEAFF.

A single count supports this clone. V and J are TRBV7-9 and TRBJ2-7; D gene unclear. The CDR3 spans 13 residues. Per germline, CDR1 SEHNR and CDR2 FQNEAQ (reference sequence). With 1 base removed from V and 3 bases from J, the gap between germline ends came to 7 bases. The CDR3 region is CASSLVANYEQYF. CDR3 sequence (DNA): TGTGCCAGCAGCTTAGTAGCCAACTACGAGCAGTACTTC.

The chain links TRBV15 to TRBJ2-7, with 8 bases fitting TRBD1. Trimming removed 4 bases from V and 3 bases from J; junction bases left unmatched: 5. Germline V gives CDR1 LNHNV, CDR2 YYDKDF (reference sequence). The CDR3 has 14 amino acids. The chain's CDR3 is CATSNNRGDYEQYV. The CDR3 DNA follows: TGTGCCACCAGCAACAACAGGGGGGACTACGAGCAGTACGTC.

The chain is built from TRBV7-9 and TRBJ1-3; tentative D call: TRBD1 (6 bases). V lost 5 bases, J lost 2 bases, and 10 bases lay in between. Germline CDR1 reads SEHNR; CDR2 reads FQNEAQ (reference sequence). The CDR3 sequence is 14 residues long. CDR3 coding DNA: TGTGCCAGCAGCGAACAGGGCCCTGGAAACACCATATATTTT. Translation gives CASSEQGPGNTIYF.

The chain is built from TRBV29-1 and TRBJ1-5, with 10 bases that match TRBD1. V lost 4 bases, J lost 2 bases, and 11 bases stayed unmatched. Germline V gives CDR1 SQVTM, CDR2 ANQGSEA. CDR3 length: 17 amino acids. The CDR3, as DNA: TGCAGCGTTGTAACGACAGGGGGCGGTTTTGGCAATCAGCCCCAGCATTTT. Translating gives CSVVTTGGGFGNQPQHF.

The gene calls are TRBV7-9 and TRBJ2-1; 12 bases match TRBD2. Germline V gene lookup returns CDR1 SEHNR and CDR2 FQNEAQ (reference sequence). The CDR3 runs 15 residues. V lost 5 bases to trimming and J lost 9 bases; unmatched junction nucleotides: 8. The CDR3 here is CASSRRLAGEGEQFF. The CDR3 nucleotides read TGTGCCAGCAGCCGCCGACTAGCGGGGGAGGGTGAGCAGTTCTTC.

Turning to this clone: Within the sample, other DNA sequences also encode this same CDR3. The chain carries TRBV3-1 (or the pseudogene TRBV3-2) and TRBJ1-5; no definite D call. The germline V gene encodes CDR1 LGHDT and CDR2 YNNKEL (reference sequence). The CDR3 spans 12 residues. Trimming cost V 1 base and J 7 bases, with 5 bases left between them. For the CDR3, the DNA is TGTGCCAGCAGCCAAGGCGAGCAGCCCCAGCATTTT. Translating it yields CASSQGEQPQHF.